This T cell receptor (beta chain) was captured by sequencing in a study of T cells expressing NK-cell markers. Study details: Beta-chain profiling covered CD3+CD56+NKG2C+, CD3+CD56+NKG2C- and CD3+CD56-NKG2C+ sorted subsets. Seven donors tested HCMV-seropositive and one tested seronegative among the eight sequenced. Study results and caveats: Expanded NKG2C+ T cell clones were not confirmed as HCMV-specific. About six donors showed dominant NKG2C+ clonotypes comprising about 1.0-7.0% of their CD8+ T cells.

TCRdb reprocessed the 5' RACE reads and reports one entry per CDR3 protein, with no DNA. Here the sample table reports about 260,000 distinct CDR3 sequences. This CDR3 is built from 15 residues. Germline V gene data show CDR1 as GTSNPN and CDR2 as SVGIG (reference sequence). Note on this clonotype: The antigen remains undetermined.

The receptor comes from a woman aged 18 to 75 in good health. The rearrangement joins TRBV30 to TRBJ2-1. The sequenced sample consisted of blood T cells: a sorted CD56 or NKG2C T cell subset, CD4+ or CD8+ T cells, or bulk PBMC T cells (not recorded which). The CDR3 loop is CAWSVRLDTYNEQFF.